The 22 T cell receptor beta chains in this list originate from one sample, sequenced in a study of blood T cell repertoires in COVID-19. Here immunoSEQ multiplex PCR was the method, and the copy in TCRdb shows in-frame clones only, minus some. The sample holds 55,000 to 70,000 clones, about 81% seen once. Material for sequencing was peripheral blood. The receptors were sampled from an elderly man with acute or convalescent COVID-19.

V is TRBV29-1 and J is TRBJ1-1; D not resolved. The CDR3 covers 13 residues. Germline V lookup: CDR1 SQVTM, CDR2 ANQGSEA. With 1 base removed from V and 5 bases from J, the gap between germline ends came to 11 bases. CDR3 in amino acids: CSVEVGPGTEAFF. The DNA of the CDR3 is TGCAGCGTTGAAGTGGGCCCTGGGACTGAAGCTTTCTTT.

This chain links TRBV5-1 with TRBJ2-3; TRBD1 is a possible D gene (6 bases). The germline V and J ends were trimmed by 0 bases and 4 bases, with 12 bases remaining between them. The CDR3 has 15 amino acids. The germline V gene encodes CDR1 SGHRS and CDR2 YFSETQ. The CDR3 coding sequence is TGCGCCAGCAGCTTGGGACAGGAATCAGCAGATACGCAGTATTTT. This encodes CASSLGQESADTQYF.

V and J are TRBV5-1 and TRBJ2-1; 13 nucleotides agree with TRBD2. The CDR3 is 15 amino acids. Germline V gives CDR1 SGHRS, CDR2 YFSETQ. Losses at the gene ends were 4 bases for V and 7 bases for J; bases not matched to a gene: 5. CDR3 DNA sequence: TGCGCCAGCAGCACGACTAGCGGGGGGACTAATGAGCAGTTCTTC. It is translated as CASSTTSGGTNEQFF.

The genes are TRBV19 and TRBJ2-7; D remains unclear. This CDR3 has 11 amino acids. Deletions cut 4 bases from V and 5 bases from J, with 6 bases between. Germline CDR1 LNHDA, CDR2 SQIVND (reference sequence). Here the CDR3 reads CASSTVDEQYF. In DNA, the CDR3 is TGTGCCAGTAGTACCGTAGACGAGCAGTACTTC. Full variable domain (outside the CDR3, taken from reference TRBV19 and TRBJ2-7): DGGITQSPKYLFRKEGQNVTLSCEQNLNHDAMYWYRQDPGQGLRLIYYSQIVNDFQKGDIAEGYSVSREKKESFPLTVTSAQKNPTAFYLCASSTVDEQYFGPGTRLTVT.

The CDR3 sequence: CASSQDLTGRGNTIYF. CDR3 DNA sequence: TGTGCCAGCAGCCAAGATCTTACAGGGCGGGGAAACACCATATATTTT. The chain employs TRBV4-2 and TRBJ1-3; perhaps TRBD1 as D (6 bases). CDR1 is LGHNA and CDR2 is YNFKEQ in the germline V gene. The CDR3 extends over 16 amino acids. Trimming shortened V by 0 bases and J by 4 bases, and 13 bases separated the two germline ends.

The V and J genes are TRBV7-9 and TRBJ2-7; weak D call: TRBD1 (5 bases). Germline CDR1 is SEHNR and CDR2 is FQNEAQ (reference sequence). With 4 bases removed from V and 3 bases from J, the gap between germline ends came to 7 bases. The CDR3 covers 12 residues. The CDR3 region has the DNA TGTGCCAGCAGCTGGCAGGGCTACGAGCAGTACTTC. Protein product: CASSWQGYEQYF.

The chain uses TRBV6-5 and TRBJ1-6; D remains unclear. The CDR3 contains 15 residues. Trimming pared 7 bases from V and 2 bases from J, leaving 12 bases between. Germline assignment: CDR1 MNHEY and CDR2 SVGAGI. CDR3 sequence (DNA): TGTGCCAGCACCCGCGGATCACCCTATAATTCACCCCTCCACTTT. This gives the protein CASTRGSPYNSPLHF.

The chain employs TRBV4-2 and TRBJ2-7; 8 nucleotides match TRBD1. After removal of 2 bases from V and 5 bases from J, the junction contained 8 bases not matched to a gene. Germline CDR1 and CDR2: LGHNA and YNFKEQ. The CDR3 sequence is 15 residues long. This CDR3 is CASSQKQGGYHEQYF. The CDR3 DNA reads as TGTGCCAGCAGCCAAAAACAGGGGGGATACCACGAGCAGTACTTC.

The genes are TRBV27 and TRBJ2-1; 8 bases match TRBD2. V lost 5 bases to trimming and J lost 4 bases; unmatched junction nucleotides: 7. The CDR3 totals 15 residues. The germline CDR1 and CDR2 sequences are MNHEY and SMNVEV (reference sequence). The CDR3 protein is CASSQSGGSYNEQFF. In DNA form, the CDR3 reads TGTGCCAGCAGTCAGAGCGGGGGCTCTTACAATGAGCAGTTCTTC.

The V call is TRBV27, the J call TRBJ1-2, with D hard to call. Between the trimmed V and J ends, which lost 2 bases and 9 bases, there was a span of 16 bases. CDR1 and CDR2 from the germline V gene are MNHEY and SMNVEV (reference sequence). This CDR3 region has 14 residues. Written as DNA, the CDR3 is TGTGCCAGCAGTTTAAGGTCCCCACCCGGGAGCTACACCTTC. This gives the protein CASSLRSPPGSYTF.

This chain links TRBV5-1 with TRBJ1-1, with a tentative D call TRBD1 (5 bases). Germline-derived CDR1 and CDR2 are SGHRS and YFSETQ. Trimming stripped 3 bases from V and 5 bases from J, with 17 bases between. The CDR3 length is 15 residues. The CDR3 nucleotides are TGCGCCAGCAGCTCCGACACGGGCAGGGAAACTGAAGCTTTCTTT. Translating it yields CASSSDTGRETEAFF.

This rearrangement joins TRBV18 to TRBJ1-5; 10 positions match TRBD1. Germline CDR1 KGHSH, CDR2 LQKENI. With V trimmed by 4 bases and J by 6 bases, 6 bases remained unmatched. This CDR3 region has 15 residues. CDR3 amino acids: CASSLGQGVGQPQHF. CDR3 coding DNA: TGTGCCAGCTCACTCGGACAGGGGGTTGGTCAGCCCCAGCATTTT.

This chain connects TRBV19 to TRBJ2-2, with 9 bases matching TRBD1. Germline values: CDR1 LNHDA, CDR2 SQIVND (reference sequence). V gave up 3 bases and J gave up 4 bases; unmatched junction bases: 6. The CDR3 spans 16 residues. In nucleotides, the CDR3 is TGTGCCAGTAGTATCGGGACAGGGCTTGGCACCGGGGAGCTGTTTTTT. This translates into CASSIGTGLGTGELFF.

V and J are TRBV27 and TRBJ2-2; perhaps TRBD2 as D (6 bases). V dropped 6 bases and J dropped 7 bases, with 18 bases sitting between them. CDR1 and CDR2 from the germline V gene are MNHEY and SMNVEV (reference sequence). The CDR3 spans 15 residues. The chain's CDR3 is CASSPRRRDRGELFF. CDR3 sequence (DNA): TGTGCCAGCAGCCCCCGCCGGAGGGATCGCGGGGAGCTGTTTTTT.

The V gene is TRBV18, the J gene TRBJ1-4; weak D call: TRBD1 (5 bases). The CDR3 contains 14 residues. From germline, CDR1 is KGHSH and CDR2 LQKENI. V shed 3 bases and J shed 2 bases, with 7 bases lying between them. CDR3 in amino acids: CASSPPGTNEKLFF. DNA of the CDR3: TGTGCCAGCTCACCCCCAGGGACTAATGAAAAACTGTTTTTT.

The chain uses TRBV4-2 and TRBJ1-2; possible D gene TRBD1, 6 bases. CDR3 size: 15 residues. Trimming pared 0 bases from V and 5 bases from J, leaving 13 bases between. Germline CDR1 is LGHNA and CDR2 is YNFKEQ. The CDR3: CASSQEAGARYGYTF. DNA of the CDR3: TGTGCCAGCAGCCAAGAAGCGGGGGCCAGGTATGGCTACACCTTC.

The V and J genes are TRBV11-1 and TRBJ2-1, with a possible D match to TRBD1 (6 bases). The germline gives CDR1 SGHAT, CDR2 FQDESV (reference sequence). This CDR3 comprises 16 residues. The V end was cut by 1 base, the J end by 2 bases, with 12 bases between. The CDR3 is CASSLEGGVAYNEQFF. For the CDR3, the DNA is TGTGCCAGCAGCTTAGAAGGGGGAGTGGCCTACAATGAGCAGTTCTTC. Full variable domain (rest looked up from reference TRBV11-1 and TRBJ2-1): EAEVAQSPRYKITEKSQAVAFWCDPISGHATLYWYRQILGQGPELLVQFQDESVVDDSQLPKDRFSAERLKGVDSTLKIQPAELGDSAMYLCASSLEGGVAYNEQFFGPGTRLTVL.

The chain has TRBV6-5 and TRBJ2-1; 8 bases are a match to TRBD2. In germline, CDR1 is MNHEY, CDR2 SVGAGI. The trim removed 10 bases at V and 4 bases at J, leaving 9 bases unmatched. The CDR3 contains 14 residues. Here the CDR3 reads CATMAGGWYNEQFF. CDR3 DNA sequence: TGTGCCACAATGGCGGGAGGATGGTACAATGAGCAGTTCTTC.

CDR3 sequence reads: CASRGQLSYNSPLHF. The CDR3 DNA reads as TGTGCCAGCAGAGGACAGCTCTCCTATAATTCACCCCTCCACTTT. The chain carries TRBV2 and TRBJ1-6; D possibly corresponds to TRBD1 (6 bases). From germline, CDR1 is SNHLY and CDR2 FYNNEI. This CDR3 spans 15 amino acids. The V end was cut by 6 bases, the J end by 0 bases, with 9 bases between.

The gene calls are TRBV19 and TRBJ2-5; 9 nucleotides agree with TRBD1. CDR1 is LNHDA and CDR2 is SQIVND in the germline V gene (reference sequence). V lost 5 bases, J lost 6 bases, and 10 bases stayed unmatched. The CDR3 has 15 residues. This chain's CDR3 is CASSSKQGARKTQYF. The CDR3 DNA sequence: TGTGCCAGTAGTTCCAAACAGGGGGCGAGGAAGACCCAGTACTTC.

The chain uses TRBV9 and TRBJ2-1; 13 bases align to TRBD2. The length of the CDR3 is 17 residues. The germline CDR1 and CDR2 sequences are SGDLS and YYNGEE. The V gene end was trimmed by 0 bases and the J gene end by 3 bases; junction bases not matched to a gene: 3. CDR3 coding DNA: TGTGCCAGCAGCGTAGGACTAGCGGGAGGTAACTACAATGAGCAGTTCTTC. Translating it yields CASSVGLAGGNYNEQFF.

This chain links TRBV3-1 (or the pseudogene TRBV3-2) with TRBJ2-7; 7 nucleotides match TRBD1. The V gene's germline CDR1 is LGHDT and CDR2 YNNKEL (reference sequence). The J segment lost 10 bases and the V segment lost 0 bases, leaving 9 bases of the junction unmatched. CDR3 length: 14 amino acids. DNA of the CDR3: TGTGCCAGCAGCCAAGAAGGCAGGGGGAGCCCACAGTACTTC. The encoded protein is CASSQEGRGSPQYF.